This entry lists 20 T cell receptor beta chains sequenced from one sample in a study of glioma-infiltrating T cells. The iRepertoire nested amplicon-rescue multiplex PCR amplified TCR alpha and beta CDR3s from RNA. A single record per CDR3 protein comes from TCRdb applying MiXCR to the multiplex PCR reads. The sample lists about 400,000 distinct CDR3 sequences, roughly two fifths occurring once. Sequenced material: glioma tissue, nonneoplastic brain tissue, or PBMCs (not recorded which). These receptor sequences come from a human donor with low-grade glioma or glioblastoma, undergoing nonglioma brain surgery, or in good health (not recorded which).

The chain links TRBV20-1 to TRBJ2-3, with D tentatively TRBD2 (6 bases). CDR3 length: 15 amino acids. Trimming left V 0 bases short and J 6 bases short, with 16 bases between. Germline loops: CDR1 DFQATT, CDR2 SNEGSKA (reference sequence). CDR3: CSARDWGTGRDTQYF. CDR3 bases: TGCAGTGCTAGAGATTGGGGGACTGGGCGGGATACGCAGTATTTT.

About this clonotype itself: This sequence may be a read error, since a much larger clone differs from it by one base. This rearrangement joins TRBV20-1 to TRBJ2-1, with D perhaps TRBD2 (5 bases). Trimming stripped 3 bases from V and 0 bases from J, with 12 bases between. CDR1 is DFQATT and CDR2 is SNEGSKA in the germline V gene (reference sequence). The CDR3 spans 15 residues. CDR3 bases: TGCAGTGCTAGGTTAGCGAGATCCTCCTACAATGAGCAGTTCTTC. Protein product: CSARLARSSYNEQFF.

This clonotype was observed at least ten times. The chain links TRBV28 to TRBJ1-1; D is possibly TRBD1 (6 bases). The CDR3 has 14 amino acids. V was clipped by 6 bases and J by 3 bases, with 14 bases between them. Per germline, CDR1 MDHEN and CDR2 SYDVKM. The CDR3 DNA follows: TGTGCCAGCAGGGTAGGACAGTCTTACACTGAAGCTTTCTTT. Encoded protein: CASRVGQSYTEAFF.

CDR3 coding DNA: TGCAGCGGCGCGGCCTATGTGGGCTACGAGCAGTACTTC. Residues: CSGAAYVGYEQYF. The rearrangement uses TRBV29-1 and TRBJ2-1; no definite D call. TRBJ2-7 matches the DNA end more closely, so the J call is doubtful. This CDR3 contains 13 residues. Germline CDR1 and CDR2: SQVTM and ANQGSEA.

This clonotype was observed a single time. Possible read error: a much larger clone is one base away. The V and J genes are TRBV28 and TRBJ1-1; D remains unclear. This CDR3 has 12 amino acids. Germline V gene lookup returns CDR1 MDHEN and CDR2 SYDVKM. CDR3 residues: CSSRSLNGEAFF. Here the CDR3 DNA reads TGTTCCAGCAGATCGCTAAACGGGGAAGCTTTCTTT.

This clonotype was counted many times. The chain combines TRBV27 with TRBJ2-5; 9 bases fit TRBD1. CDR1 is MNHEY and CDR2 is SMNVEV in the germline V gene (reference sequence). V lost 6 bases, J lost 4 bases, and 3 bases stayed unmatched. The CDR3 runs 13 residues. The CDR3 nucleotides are TGTGCCAGCAGGGCGACAGGGGGAGAGACCCAGTACTTC. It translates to CASRATGGETQYF.

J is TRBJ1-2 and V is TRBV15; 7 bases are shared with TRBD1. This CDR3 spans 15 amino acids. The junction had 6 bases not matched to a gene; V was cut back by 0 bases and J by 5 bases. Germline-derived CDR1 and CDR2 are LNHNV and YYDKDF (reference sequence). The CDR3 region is CATSRDSDRVYGYTF. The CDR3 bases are TGTGCCACCAGCAGAGATAGTGACAGGGTGTATGGCTACACCTTC.

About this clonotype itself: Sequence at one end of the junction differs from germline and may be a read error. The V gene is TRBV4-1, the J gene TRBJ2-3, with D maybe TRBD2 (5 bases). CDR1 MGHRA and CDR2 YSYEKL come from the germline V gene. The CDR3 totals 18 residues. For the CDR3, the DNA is TGCGCCGGCAGCCAAGGGCCGACTCGTCGGACTCAAACAGATACTCAGTATTTT. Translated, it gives CAGSQGPTRRTQTDTQYF.

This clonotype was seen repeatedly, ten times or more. The CDR3 DNA sequence: TGTGCCACCAGCAGCGGCCAGGGCGGGAGTAATGAGCAGTTCTTC. This sequence encodes CATSSGQGGSNEQFF. The chain couples TRBV15 to TRBJ2-1; 7 nucleotides line up with TRBD2. The CDR3 contains 15 residues. V shed 3 bases, J shed 7 bases, and the junction held 9 bases outside the gene matches. Per germline, CDR1 LNHNV and CDR2 YYDKDF (reference sequence). Looking up the rest from reference TRBV15 and TRBJ2-1 gives the full variable domain: DAMVIQNPRYQVTQFGKPVTLSCSQTLNHNVMYWYQQKSSQAPKLLFHYYDKDFNNEADTPDNFQSRRPNTSFCFLDIRSPGLGDTAMYLCATSSGQGGSNEQFFGPGTRLTVL.

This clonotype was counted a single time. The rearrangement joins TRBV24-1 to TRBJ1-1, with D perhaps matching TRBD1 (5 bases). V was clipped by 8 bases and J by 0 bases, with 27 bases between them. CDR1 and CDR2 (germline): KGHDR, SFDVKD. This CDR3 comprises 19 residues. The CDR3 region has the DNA TGTGCCACCACAGTTATTGGGGCTCAAGGGGTGTCCATGAACACTGAAGCTTTCTTT. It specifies CATTVIGAQGVSMNTEAFF.

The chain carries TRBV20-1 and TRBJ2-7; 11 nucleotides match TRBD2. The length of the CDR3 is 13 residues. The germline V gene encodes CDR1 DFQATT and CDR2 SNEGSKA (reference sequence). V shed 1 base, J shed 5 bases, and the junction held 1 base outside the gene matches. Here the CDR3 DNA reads TGCAGTGCTAGAGTAGCGGGAGGGGACGAGCAGTACTTC. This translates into CSARVAGGDEQYF.

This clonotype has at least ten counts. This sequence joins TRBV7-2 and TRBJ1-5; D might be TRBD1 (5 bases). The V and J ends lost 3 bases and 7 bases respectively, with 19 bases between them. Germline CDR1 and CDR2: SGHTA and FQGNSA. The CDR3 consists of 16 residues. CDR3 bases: TGTGCCAGCAGCTTTCAGGGTTCCGTTCCGAGACAGCCCCAGCATTTT. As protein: CASSFQGSVPRQPQHF.

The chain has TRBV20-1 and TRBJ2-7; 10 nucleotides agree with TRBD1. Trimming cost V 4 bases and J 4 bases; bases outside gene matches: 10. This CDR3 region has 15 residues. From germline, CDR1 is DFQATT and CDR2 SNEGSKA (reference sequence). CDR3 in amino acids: CSATFLDRGSYEQYF. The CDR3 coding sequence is TGCAGTGCTACTTTCCTGGACAGGGGGTCTTACGAGCAGTACTTC.

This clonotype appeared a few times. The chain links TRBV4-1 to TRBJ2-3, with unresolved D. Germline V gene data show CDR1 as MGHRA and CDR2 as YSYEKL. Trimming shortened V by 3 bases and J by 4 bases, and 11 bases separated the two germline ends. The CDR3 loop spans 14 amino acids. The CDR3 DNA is TGCGCCAGCAGCCATATCTTCTCCTCAGATACGCAGTATTTT. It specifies CASSHIFSSDTQYF.

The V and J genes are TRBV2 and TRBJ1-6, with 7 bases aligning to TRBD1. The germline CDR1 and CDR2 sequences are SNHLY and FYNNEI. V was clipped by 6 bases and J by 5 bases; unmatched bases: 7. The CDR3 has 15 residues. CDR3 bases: TGTGCCAGCAGGGACAGGTTACGGGATAATTCACCCCTCCACTTT. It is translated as CASRDRLRDNSPLHF.

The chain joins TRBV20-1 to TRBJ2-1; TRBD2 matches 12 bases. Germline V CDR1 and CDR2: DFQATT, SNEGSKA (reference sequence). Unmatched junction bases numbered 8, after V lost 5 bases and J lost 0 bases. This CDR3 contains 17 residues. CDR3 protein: CSARTLTSGSSYNEQFF. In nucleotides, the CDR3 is TGCAGTGCTCGGACCTTGACTAGCGGGAGCTCCTACAATGAGCAGTTCTTC.

The CDR3 DNA reads as TGTGCCAGCAGCCCTAACAGGGGATCCAACGAGCAGTACTTC. It yields the protein CASSPNRGSNEQYF. This chain uses TRBV7-9 with TRBJ2-7, with 7 bases matching TRBD1. V gave up 5 bases and J gave up 5 bases; unmatched junction bases: 9. Germline V CDR1 and CDR2: SEHNR, FQNEAQ (reference sequence). The CDR3 extends over 14 amino acids.

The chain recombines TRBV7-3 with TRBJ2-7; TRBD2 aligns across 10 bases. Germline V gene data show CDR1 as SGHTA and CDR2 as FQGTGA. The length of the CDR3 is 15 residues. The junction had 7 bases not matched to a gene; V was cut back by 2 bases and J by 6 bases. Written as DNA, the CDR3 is TGTGCCAGCAGCTTAGCATCTAGCGGGAGTTTCGAGCAGTACTTC. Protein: CASSLASSGSFEQYF. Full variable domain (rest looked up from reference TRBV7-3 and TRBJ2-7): GAGVSQTPSNKVTEKGKYVELRCDPISGHTALYWYRQSLGQGPEFLIYFQGTGAADDSGLPNDRFFAVRPEGSVSTLKIQRTERGDSAVYLCASSLASSGSFEQYFGPGTRLTVT.

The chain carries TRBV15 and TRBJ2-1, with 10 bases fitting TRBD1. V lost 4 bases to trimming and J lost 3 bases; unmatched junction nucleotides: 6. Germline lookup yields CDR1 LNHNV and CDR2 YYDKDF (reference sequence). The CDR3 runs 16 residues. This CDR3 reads CATSTRQGANYNEQFF. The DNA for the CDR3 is TGTGCCACCAGCACAAGACAGGGGGCGAACTACAATGAGCAGTTCTTC. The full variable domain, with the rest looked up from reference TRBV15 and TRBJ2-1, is DAMVIQNPRYQVTQFGKPVTLSCSQTLNHNVMYWYQQKSSQAPKLLFHYYDKDFNNEADTPDNFQSRRPNTSFCFLDIRSPGLGDTAMYLCATSTRQGANYNEQFFGPGTRLTVL.

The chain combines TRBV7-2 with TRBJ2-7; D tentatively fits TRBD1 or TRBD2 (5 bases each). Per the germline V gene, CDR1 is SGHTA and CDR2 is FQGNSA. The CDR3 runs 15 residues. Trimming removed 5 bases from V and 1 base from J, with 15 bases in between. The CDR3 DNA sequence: TGTGCCAGCAGCCCGAATCCGGGACGGTCCTACGAGCAGTACTTC. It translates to CASSPNPGRSYEQYF.